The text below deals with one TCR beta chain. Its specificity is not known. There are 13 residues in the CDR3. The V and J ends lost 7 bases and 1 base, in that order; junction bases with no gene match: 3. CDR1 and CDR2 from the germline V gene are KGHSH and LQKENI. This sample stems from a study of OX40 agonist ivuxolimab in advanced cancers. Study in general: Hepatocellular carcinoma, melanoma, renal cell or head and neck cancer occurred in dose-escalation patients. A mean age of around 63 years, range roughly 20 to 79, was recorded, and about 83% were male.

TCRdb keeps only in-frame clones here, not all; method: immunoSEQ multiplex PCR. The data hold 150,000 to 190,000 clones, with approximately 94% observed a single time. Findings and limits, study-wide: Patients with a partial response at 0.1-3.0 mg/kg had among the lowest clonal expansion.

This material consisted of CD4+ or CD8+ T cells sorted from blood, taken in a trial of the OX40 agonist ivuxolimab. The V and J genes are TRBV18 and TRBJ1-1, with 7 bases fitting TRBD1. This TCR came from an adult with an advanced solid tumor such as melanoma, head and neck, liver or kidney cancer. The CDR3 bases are TGTGCCAGCTGTGGGACAGAGAACACTGAAGCTTTCTTT. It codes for CASCGTENTEAFF.